Listed below are T cell receptor beta chains from one sample, sequenced in a study of T-cell reconstitution after alpha-beta-depleted transplantation in children. TCRdb passed the PCR reads through MiXCR, listing each CDR3 protein once. The data hold about 480,000 distinct CDR3 sequences, with 12% observed a single time. The input for sequencing was PBMCs from the stem cell graft donor, taken from the stem cell graft. The receptor source for this set is a human donor who donated a stem cell graft to a child with combined immunodeficiency. Both conserved end residues are part of each CDR3. A D gene is named only where the DNA matches it firmly. Rows give clone size only sometimes, using once, few, many, or a class for an expanded clone.

TRBD2	TRBV12-3/TRBV12-4	TRBJ2-7	few	CASSFRLNGRANWKQYF	TGTGCCAGCAGTTTCAGGTTGAACGGGAGGGCCAATTGGAAGCAGTACTTC
-	TRBV12-3/TRBV12-4	TRBJ1-1	-	CASTVRSNTEAFF	TGTGCCAGCACTGTAAGGTCTAACACTGAAGCTTTCTTT
-	TRBV10-2	TRBJ2-3	few	CASNVWRGTSTDTQYF	TGCGCCAGCAATGTTTGGCGGGGAACTAGCACAGATACGCAGTATTTT
-	TRBV28	TRBJ2-7	few	CASERTLLKEQYF	TGTGCCAGCGAAAGGACACTGCTCAAGGAGCAGTACTTC
-	TRBV12-3/TRBV12-4	TRBJ1-4	-	CACSLYGQKPEKLFF	TGTGCCTGCTCCTTGTATGGACAGAAACCTGAAAAACTGTTTTTT
TRBD1	TRBV29-1	TRBJ1-5	few	CSVATGGNNQPQHF	TGCAGCGTTGCGACAGGGGGTAACAATCAGCCCCAGCATTTT
TRBD2	TRBV7-2	TRBJ2-7	few	CASSWLAGGVYEQYF	TGTGCCAGCAGCTGGCTAGCGGGAGGCGTTTACGAGCAGTACTTC
-	TRBV27	TRBJ1-1	-	CASSEGTEVFF	TGTGCCAGCAGTGAGGGAACTGAAGTTTTCTTT
-	TRBV6-1	TRBJ2-3	few	CASNRDGETDTQYF	TGTGCCAGCAACCGGGACGGCGAAACAGATACGCAGTATTTT
TRBD1	TRBV12-3/TRBV12-4	TRBJ1-4	-	CASSSAQGPGEKLFF	TGTGCCAGCAGTTCAGCACAGGGGCCAGGGGAAAAACTGTTTTTT
TRBD1	TRBV7-8	TRBJ2-7	-	CASSLARGQSYEQYF	TGTGCCAGCAGCTTAGCTAGGGGACAGTCCTACGAGCAGTACTTC
-	TRBV24-1	TRBJ2-1	few	CATSESGTASYNEQFF	TGTGCCACCAGTGAGTCCGGGACGGCGTCCTACAATGAGCAGTTCTTC
TRBD1	TRBV4-3	TRBJ2-3	-	CASRTGTGEDTQYF	TGCGCCAGCAGGACCGGGACAGGAGAAGATACGCAGTATTTT
-	TRBV7-2	TRBJ1-1	few	CASSQLLTNTEAFF	TGTGCCAGCAGCCAGCTACTGACGAACACTGAAGCTTTCTTT
-	TRBV29-1	TRBJ1-2	few	CSVDKRGVREGYTF	TGCAGCGTTGACAAACGTGGGGTAAGGGAAGGCTACACCTTC
-	TRBV27	TRBJ2-2	-	CASSLGLPGLTGELFF	TGTGCCAGCAGTTTAGGGCTTCCTGGCCTCACCGGGGAGCTGTTTTTT
-	TRBV20-1	TRBJ2-1	-	CSARVVGAGVYNEQFF	TGCAGTGCTAGAGTAGTGGGGGCGGGGGTGTACAATGAGCAGTTCTTC
-	TRBV6-2/TRBV6-3	TRBJ2-1	few	CAILGGNEQFF	TGTGCCATCCTAGGAGGAAATGAGCAGTTCTTC
TRBD1	TRBV12-5	TRBJ2-5	many	CASGLQDREEAETQYF	TGTGCTAGTGGTTTGCAGGACAGGGAGGAGGCGGAGACCCAGTACTTC
-	TRBV10-3	TRBJ1-2	-	CAIRGDNYGYTF	TGTGCCATCAGGGGGGATAACTATGGCTACACCTTC
TRBD1	TRBV7-2	TRBJ1-4	-	CASSLAKRGGQGTKLFF	TGTGCCAGCAGCTTAGCTAAACGAGGGGGACAGGGGACAAAACTGTTTTTT
-	TRBV6-2/TRBV6-3	TRBJ2-1	many	CASSLPIGGEQFF	TGTGCCAGCAGTCTCCCTATTGGAGGGGAGCAGTTCTTC
TRBD1	TRBV7-6	TRBJ2-7	few	CASSSYRDSYEQYF	TGTGCCAGCAGCTCATACCGGGACAGCTACGAGCAGTACTTC
TRBD2	TRBV15	TRBJ2-1	many	CATTKLAVGGDEQFF	TGTGCCACCACCAAACTAGCGGTCGGTGGAGATGAGCAGTTCTTC
-	TRBV7-8	TRBJ2-2	-	CASSLVIGGGTGELFF	TGTGCCAGCAGCCTAGTCATAGGGGGAGGGACCGGGGAGCTGTTTTTT
-	TRBV24-1	TRBJ2-1	-	CATSVSGTTDNEQFF	TGTGCCACCAGTGTTTCGGGAACCACCGACAATGAGCAGTTCTTC
TRBD2	TRBV7-8	TRBJ2-1	many	CASSLVGTSVHEQFF	TGTGCCAGCAGCTTAGTCGGGACTAGCGTCCATGAGCAGTTCTTC
-	TRBV7-9	TRBJ2-2	many	CASSPLGYGELFF	TGTGCCAGCAGCCCCCTGGGGTACGGGGAGCTGTTTTTT
-	TRBV11-3	TRBJ1-2	many	CASSLRTANYGYTF	TGTGCCAGCAGCCTACGGACAGCTAACTATGGCTACACCTTC
-	TRBV6-1	TRBJ1-1	-	CASSNRTDTEAFF	TGTGCCAGCAGCAACAGGACCGACACTGAAGCTTTCTTT
TRBD2	TRBV6-1	TRBJ2-1	many	CASSRSGGPYNEQFF	TGTGCCAGCAGTCGATCGGGGGGGCCCTACAATGAGCAGTTCTTC
-	TRBV12-3/TRBV12-4	TRBJ2-5	many	CASSLQTGREETQYF	TGTGCCAGCAGTCTCCAGACAGGGAGGGAAGAGACCCAGTACTTC
TRBD2	TRBV6-2/TRBV6-3	TRBJ2-1	many	CASRSGGSYNEQFF	TGTGCCAGCAGAAGCGGGGGCTCCTACAATGAGCAGTTCTTC
TRBD2	TRBV29-1	TRBJ2-7	few	CSVEVPGRLAGGAYEQYF	TGCAGCGTTGAAGTCCCAGGGCGCCTAGCGGGGGGCGCCTACGAGCAGTACTTC
-	TRBV24-1	TRBJ2-4	few	CATSAPGARTRAKNIQYF	TGTGCCACCAGTGCTCCGGGGGCGCGGACACGAGCCAAAAACATTCAGTACTTC
-	TRBV20-1	TRBJ2-7	-	CSAQSTTYEQYF	TGCAGTGCACAGTCGACAACCTACGAGCAGTACTTC
TRBD2	TRBV29-1	TRBJ2-1	many	CSVGAGVVNEQFF	TGCAGCGTTGGAGCGGGAGTGGTCAATGAGCAGTTCTTC
TRBD2	TRBV30	TRBJ2-5	-	CAWSVLAGSGPQYF	TGTGCCTGGAGTGTACTAGCGGGTTCCGGGCCCCAGTACTTC
TRBD1	TRBV5-6	TRBJ2-7	-	CASSSGPGTGSEQYF	TGTGCCAGCAGCTCCGGTCCCGGGACAGGGTCCGAGCAGTACTTC
-	TRBV11-2	TRBJ2-1	few	CASSLHVREPYNEQFF	TGTGCCAGCAGCTTGCACGTCCGGGAGCCCTACAATGAGCAGTTCTTC